Listed below are T cell receptor beta chains from one sample, sequenced in a study of blood T cells in healthy people across ages. Each CDR3 protein is one row after TCRdb ran MiXCR on the 5' RACE reads. The repertoire holds 1.5 million to 2 million distinct CDR3 sequences, around 35% seen once, with roughly 12% in the top ten. Input material: blood. The receptors stem from a woman under 40 in good health. CDR3s include the opening cysteine and the closing phenylalanine or tryptophan.

V gene: TRBV27
J gene: TRBJ2-2
CDR3 protein: CASSRLDRVTGELFF

V gene: TRBV3-1
J gene: TRBJ2-6
CDR3 protein: CASSQEVGGAWANVLTF

V gene: TRBV20-1
J gene: TRBJ2-7
CDR3 protein: CSAVDRRDNSYEQYF

V gene: TRBV12-3/TRBV12-4
J gene: TRBJ1-5
CDR3 protein: CASSLTGDPQPQHF

V gene: TRBV20-1
J gene: TRBJ2-7
CDR3 protein: CSAGLDPSSYEQYF

V gene: TRBV11-1
J gene: TRBJ1-2
CDR3 protein: CASSLSGDSYGYTF

V gene: TRBV19
J gene: TRBJ2-7
CDR3 protein: CASSFTSLQSTYEQYF

V gene: TRBV9
J gene: TRBJ1-1
CDR3 protein: CASSGRTGSYTEAFF

V gene: TRBV19
J gene: TRBJ1-2
CDR3 protein: CASSIPQGGYTF

V gene: TRBV20-1
J gene: TRBJ2-7
CDR3 protein: CSANKKRGSYEQYF

V gene: TRBV27
J gene: TRBJ2-7
CDR3 protein: CASSLGTGEYEQYF

V gene: TRBV20-1
J gene: TRBJ2-7
CDR3 protein: CSAWGRDIYEQYF

V gene: TRBV7-3
J gene: TRBJ2-5
CDR3 protein: CASSLTGQGETQYF

V gene: TRBV20-1
J gene: TRBJ1-5
CDR3 protein: CSARSTGFDQPQHF

V gene: TRBV4-1
J gene: TRBJ2-4
CDR3 protein: CASSLQVLRIAKNIQYF

V gene: TRBV7-9
J gene: TRBJ2-7
CDR3 protein: CASSLSPAGLKEQYF

V gene: TRBV5-1
J gene: TRBJ2-3
CDR3 protein: CASSLSPIAGETDTQYF

V gene: TRBV14
J gene: TRBJ2-1
CDR3 protein: CASSQVGWRGGNEQFF

V gene: TRBV5-1
J gene: TRBJ2-3
CDR3 protein: CASSFDSTTDTQYF

V gene: TRBV20-1
J gene: TRBJ2-1
CDR3 protein: CSARDGARDKGSNEQFF

V gene: TRBV11-2
J gene: TRBJ2-7
CDR3 protein: CASSKRAAEGYEQYF

V gene: TRBV6-6
J gene: TRBJ2-5
CDR3 protein: CASSYSQDPYKYF

V gene: TRBV5-1
J gene: TRBJ2-7
CDR3 protein: CASSLVSGGTYEQYF

V gene: TRBV5-1
J gene: TRBJ2-5
CDR3 protein: CASSLGQEPEGTQYF